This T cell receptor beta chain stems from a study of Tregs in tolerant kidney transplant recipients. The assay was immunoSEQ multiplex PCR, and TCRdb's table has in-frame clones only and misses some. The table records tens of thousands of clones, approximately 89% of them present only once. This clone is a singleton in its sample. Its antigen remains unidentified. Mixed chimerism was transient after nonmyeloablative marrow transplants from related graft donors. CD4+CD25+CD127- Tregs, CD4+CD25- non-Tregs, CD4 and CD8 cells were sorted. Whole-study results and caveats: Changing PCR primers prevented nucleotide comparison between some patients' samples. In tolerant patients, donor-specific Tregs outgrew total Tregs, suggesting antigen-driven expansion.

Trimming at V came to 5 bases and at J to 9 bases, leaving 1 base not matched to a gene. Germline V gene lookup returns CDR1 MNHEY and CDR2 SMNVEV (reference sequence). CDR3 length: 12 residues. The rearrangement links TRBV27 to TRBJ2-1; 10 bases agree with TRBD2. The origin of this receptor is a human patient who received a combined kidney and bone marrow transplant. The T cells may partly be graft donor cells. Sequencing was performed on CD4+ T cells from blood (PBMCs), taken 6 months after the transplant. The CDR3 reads CASSRTSGEQFF. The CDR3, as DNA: TGTGCCAGCAGTCGGACTAGCGGTGAGCAGTTCTTC.